The rows below give T cell receptor beta chains drawn from one sample of a study of shared clonotypes between healthy human individuals. Profiled with immunoSEQ multiplex PCR; TCRdb holds only in-frame clones, not every one. This table has 1.6 million or so clones, approximately 98.5% appearing once. The sample comprised naive CD4+ T cells sorted from blood. Receptors were obtained from a man younger than 40 in good health. The CDR3 runs from the conserved cysteine through the conserved F or W. The order of the fields is V gene, J gene, clone size, D gene, CDR3 protein, CDR3 DNA. D genes are given only for firm matches. Clone size is shown for a subset of rows, as once, few, many or a class of expanded clone.

>TRBV7-2|TRBJ2-7|.|TRBD2
CASSRGRFYEQYF
TGTGCCAGCAGCCGCGGGAGATTCTACGAGCAGTACTTC
>TRBV7-9|TRBJ2-5|.|TRBD1
CASSSRTGIQETQYF
TGTGCCAGCAGCTCCCGGACAGGGATCCAAGAGACCCAGTACTTC
>TRBV2|TRBJ2-1|.|TRBD2
CASSEGGLAGADNEQFF
TGTGCCAGCAGTGAAGGGGGGCTAGCGGGAGCCGACAATGAGCAGTTCTTC
>TRBV25-1|TRBJ1-1|.|TRBD1
CASSEHQGVTEAFF
TGTGCCAGCAGTGAACATCAGGGGGTGACTGAAGCTTTCTTT
>TRBV2|TRBJ2-3|.|.
CASSVIRSDTQYF
TGTGCCAGCAGTGTGATAAGGTCAGATACGCAGTATTTT
>TRBV19|TRBJ2-3|.|TRBD2
CASSKAGGPDTQYF
TGTGCCAGTAGTAAGGCGGGAGGCCCAGATACGCAGTATTTT
>TRBV10-3|TRBJ2-7|.|.
CAITPDSSYEQYF
TGTGCCATCACCCCGGACAGCTCCTACGAGCAGTACTTC
>TRBV27|TRBJ1-1|.|TRBD1
CASSFRQGWNTEAFF
TGTGCCAGCAGTTTCCGACAGGGCTGGAACACTGAAGCTTTCTTT
>TRBV7-7|TRBJ2-1|.|.
CASSSGGGNEQFF
TGTGCTAGCAGTTCAGGGGGGGGTAATGAGCAGTTCTTC
>TRBV13|TRBJ1-2|.|.
CASSLRQTNYGYTF
TGTGCCAGCAGCTTGCGACAGACTAACTATGGCTACACCTTC
>TRBV2|TRBJ2-6|.|.
CASSSLSGDANVLTF
TGTGCCAGCAGTTCACTTTCAGGGGACGCCAACGTCCTGACTTTC
>TRBV19|TRBJ2-7|once|TRBD2
CASSSPSGRAGEQYF
TGTGCCAGTAGTAGTCCTAGCGGGAGGGCCGGCGAGCAGTACTTC
>TRBV7-9|TRBJ2-1|.|TRBD2
CASSLRGGSSYNEQFF
TGTGCCAGCAGCTTAAGGGGCGGGAGCTCCTACAATGAGCAGTTCTTC
>TRBV5-1|TRBJ1-5|.|.
CASSLDGDQPQHF
TGCGCCAGCAGCTTGGATGGGGATCAGCCCCAGCATTTT
>TRBV5-4|TRBJ2-5|once|TRBD1
CASSLDREQETQYF
TGTGCCAGCAGTTTAGACAGGGAACAAGAGACCCAGTACTTC
>TRBV7-2|TRBJ1-5|.|.
CASSLEEAALYQPQHF
TGTGCCAGCAGCTTAGAGGAGGCGGCCTTATATCAGCCCCAGCATTTT
>TRBV7-2|TRBJ2-7|.|.
CASSPYYEQYF
TGTGCCAGCAGCCCCTACTACGAGCAGTACTTC
>TRBV27|TRBJ2-7|.|.
CASSLDRQGAYEQYF
TGTGCCAGCAGTTTAGATCGGCAGGGCGCCTACGAGCAGTACTTC
>TRBV7-2|TRBJ2-1|.|TRBD1
CASSLGQFRQGEQFF
TGTGCCAGCAGCTTGGGACAGTTCAGACAGGGTGAGCAGTTCTTC
>TRBV9|TRBJ2-4|.|.
CASSSLGGSLGNIQYF
TGTGCCAGCAGCTCCCTTGGGGGGAGCCTGGGGAACATTCAGTACTTC
>TRBV7-2|TRBJ2-5|.|.
CASRITGPTGLGTQYF
TGTGCCAGCAGAATAACAGGGCCCACCGGTTTGGGGACCCAGTACTTC
>TRBV7-6|TRBJ2-2|.|.
CASSLAGGRYTGELFF
TGTGCCAGCAGCTTAGCTGGCGGCCGTTACACCGGGGAGCTGTTTTTT
>TRBV27|TRBJ2-1|.|TRBD2
CASSQLGLAGLNEQFF
TGTGCCAGCAGCCAATTAGGGCTAGCGGGACTCAATGAGCAGTTCTTC
>TRBV27|TRBJ2-1|.|.
CASSSQTRSYNEQFF
TGTGCCAGCAGTTCGCAGACTAGGTCCTACAATGAGCAGTTCTTC
>TRBV28|TRBJ1-5|.|.
CASSLLRLTRNQPQHF
TGTGCCAGCAGTTTGCTCCGTCTCACCCGCAATCAGCCCCAGCATTTT
>TRBV7-8|TRBJ2-2|.|TRBD1
CASSLPKPGQGKAGELFF
TGTGCCAGCAGCTTACCGAAACCGGGACAGGGAAAGGCCGGGGAGCTGTTTTTT
>TRBV7-2|TRBJ2-2|.|.
CASSPVVSNTGELFF
TGTGCCAGCAGCCCGGTGGTGTCGAACACCGGGGAGCTGTTTTTT
>TRBV28|TRBJ2-1|.|TRBD2
CASSRLGASGNNEQFF
TGTGCCAGTAGTCGACTAGGGGCTAGCGGGAACAATGAGCAGTTCTTC
>TRBV7-9|TRBJ1-2|.|TRBD1
CASSLTGDYGYTF
TGTGCCAGCAGCTTAACAGGGGACTATGGCTACACCTTC
>TRBV28|TRBJ1-2|.|.
CASNIIGAYGYTF
TGTGCCAGCAACATAATAGGAGCATATGGCTACACCTTC
>TRBV2|TRBJ2-6|.|.
CASSPGAGRSSGANVLTF
TGTGCCAGCAGTCCAGGGGCAGGGAGGAGCTCTGGGGCCAACGTCCTGACTTTC
>TRBV9|TRBJ2-1|.|TRBD2
CASSLLAGEAVGYNEQFF
TGTGCCAGCAGCCTCCTCGCGGGAGAAGCTGTCGGCTACAATGAGCAGTTCTTC
>TRBV6-1|TRBJ1-5|.|.
CASVLQGNQPQHF
TGTGCCAGCGTTTTACAGGGCAATCAGCCCCAGCATTTT
>TRBV15|TRBJ1-1|.|.
CATSRGIDTEAFF
TGTGCCACCAGTCGGGGGATCGACACTGAAGCTTTCTTT
>TRBV10-1|TRBJ2-7|once|.
CASSETPYEQYF
TGCGCCAGCAGTGAGACACCCTACGAGCAGTACTTC
>TRBV19|TRBJ1-5|.|.
CASIKGVNSNQPQHF
TGTGCCAGTATAAAAGGGGTGAATAGCAATCAGCCCCAGCATTTT
>TRBV11-2|TRBJ2-3|once|.
CASSLDRSTDTQYF
TGTGCCAGCAGCTTGGACAGAAGCACAGATACGCAGTATTTT
>TRBV6-5|TRBJ1-2|.|TRBD1
CASSYKVRGNGYTF
TGTGCCAGCAGTTACAAGGTCAGGGGGAATGGCTACACCTTC
>TRBV6-6|TRBJ2-7|.|.
CASARAGFDYEQYF
TGTGCCAGCGCTCGGGCTGGGTTCGACTACGAGCAGTACTTC
>TRBV6-6|TRBJ1-2|.|.
CASLSSEMWYGYTF
TGTGCCAGCCTCTCCTCCGAAATGTGGTATGGCTACACCTTC
>TRBV10-3|TRBJ1-5|.|TRBD1
CAISGTANQPQHF
TGTGCCATCAGCGGGACAGCAAATCAGCCCCAGCATTTT
>TRBV5-1|TRBJ2-2|.|.
CASSLADTGELFF
TGCGCCAGCAGCTTGGCTGACACCGGGGAGCTGTTTTTT
>TRBV6-1|TRBJ1-5|once|TRBD1
CASLGTGNQPQHF
TGTGCCAGCTTAGGGACAGGGAATCAGCCCCAGCATTTT
>TRBV5-4|TRBJ1-1|.|.
CASSLETGMRGGTEAFF
TGTGCCAGCAGCTTGGAGACCGGGATGCGAGGGGGCACTGAAGCTTTCTTT
>TRBV5-6|TRBJ2-7|.|TRBD2
CASALSSGRAPEQYF
TGTGCCAGCGCCCTTTCTAGCGGGAGGGCCCCCGAGCAGTACTTC
>TRBV27|TRBJ2-5|.|.
CASSLYGQETQYF
TGTGCCAGCAGTTTATACGGGCAGGAGACCCAGTACTTC
>TRBV28|TRBJ2-3|.|.
CASSGSLTQYF
TGTGCCAGCAGTGGAAGCTTAACGCAGTATTTT
>TRBV28|TRBJ2-5|.|TRBD1
CASSPGTATKETQYF
TGTGCCAGCAGTCCCGGGACAGCTACTAAAGAGACCCAGTACTTC
>TRBV10-3|TRBJ2-2|.|.
CAISERGTGELFF
TGTGCCATCAGTGAAAGGGGTACCGGGGAGCTGTTTTTT
>TRBV10-3|TRBJ2-2|.|.
CAISEGAGTGELFF
TGTGCCATCAGTGAGGGGGCCGGCACCGGGGAGCTGTTTTTT
>TRBV14|TRBJ2-3|.|.
CASSQARFSVDTQYF
TGTGCCAGCAGCCAAGCTAGATTTTCGGTAGATACGCAGTATTTT
>TRBV7-6|TRBJ2-2|.|.
CASSLSRVGDTGELFF
TGTGCCAGCAGCTTAAGCAGGGTAGGAGACACCGGGGAGCTGTTTTTT
>TRBV7-6|TRBJ2-2|.|TRBD1
CASSLVRGRNTGELFF
TGTGCCAGCAGCTTAGTCAGGGGGCGGAACACCGGGGAGCTGTTTTTT
>TRBV5-1|TRBJ2-3|.|.
CASSLDGSRSDTQYF
TGCGCCAGCAGCTTGGATGGGTCTCGATCCGATACGCAGTATTTT
>TRBV6-1|TRBJ2-7|.|.
CASRERGAPGDEQYF
TGTGCCAGCAGGGAGAGGGGGGCCCCAGGCGACGAGCAGTACTTC
>TRBV30|TRBJ1-2|.|.
CAWNLGRVFDYGYTF
TGTGCCTGGAACCTGGGACGGGTTTTCGACTATGGCTACACCTTC
>TRBV2|TRBJ2-2|.|.
CASSVFGGNTGELFF
TGTGCCAGCAGTGTCTTCGGAGGGAACACCGGGGAGCTGTTTTTT
>TRBV19|TRBJ2-7|.|.
CASSSSLVSSYEQYF
TGTGCCAGTAGTTCCTCACTAGTTAGCTCCTACGAGCAGTACTTC
>TRBV19|TRBJ1-2|.|TRBD1
CASSYRGYYGYTF
TGTGCCAGTAGCTACAGGGGGTACTATGGCTACACCTTC
>TRBV5-1|TRBJ2-6|.|.
CASSRNLRGRSGANVLTF
TGCGCCAGCAGCCGTAACCTACGGGGCCGCTCTGGGGCCAACGTCCTGACTTTC